Presented here are 30 T cell receptor beta chains from one specimen sequenced in a study of control samples from healthy donors and cancer patients. Libraries were prepared by immunoSEQ multiplex PCR; TCRdb keeps only in-frame clonotypes and omits some of them. Of 190,000 or so clones listed, approximately 92% are singletons. Sequencing was performed on blood. These receptors were obtained from a man between 18 and 29 years old in good health.

This chain connects TRBV2 to TRBJ2-1; D gene uncertain. From germline, CDR1 is SNHLY and CDR2 FYNNEI. The V end lost 5 bases, the J end lost 5 bases, and 7 bases lay between the germline ends. The CDR3 runs 12 residues. This CDR3 reads CASSQDDNEQFF. The CDR3 DNA reads TGTGCCAGCAGTCAAGACGACAATGAGCAGTTCTTC. The full variable domain, with the rest looked up from reference TRBV2 and TRBJ2-1, is EPEVTQTPSHQVTQMGQEVILRCVPISNHLYFYWYRQILGQKVEFLVSFYNNEISEKSEIFDDQFSVERPDGSNFTLKIRSTKLEDSAMYFCASSQDDNEQFFGPGTRLTVL.

J is TRBJ1-2 and V is TRBV24-1; D not certain. The CDR3 spans 11 residues. V lost 1 base and J lost 7, with 3 bases in between. Germline V gene data show CDR1 as KGHDR and CDR2 as SFDVKD. CDR3 sequence: CATSDFTGYTF. DNA of the CDR3: TGTGCCACCAGTGATTTTACTGGCTACACCTTC.

The chain recombines TRBV6-5 with TRBJ1-2; TRBD1 matches 7 bases. Losses at the gene ends were 6 bases for V and 0 bases for J; bases not matched to a gene: 4. CDR3 length: 14 amino acids. Germline CDR1 MNHEY, CDR2 SVGAGI. CDR3 sequence: CASRIGTANYGYTF. In nucleotides, the CDR3 is TGTGCCAGCAGGATAGGGACAGCTAACTATGGCTACACCTTC.

This clone was observed a single time. This chain links TRBV18 with TRBJ2-3, with D perhaps TRBD2 (6 bases). This CDR3 contains 13 residues. The V end lost 2 bases, the J end lost 4 bases, and 7 bases lay between the germline ends. Germline lookup yields CDR1 KGHSH and CDR2 LQKENI. The CDR3 protein is CASSPGEADTQYF. In DNA, the CDR3 is TGTGCCAGCTCACCAGGGGAGGCAGATACGCAGTATTTT.

This sequence joins TRBV6-5 and TRBJ2-7; D is perhaps TRBD1 or TRBD2 (6 bases each). In germline, CDR1 is MNHEY, CDR2 SVGAGI. Deletions cut 6 bases from V and 0 bases from J, with 12 bases between. The CDR3 totals 14 residues. CDR3 region: CASSRGTFSYEQYF. CDR3 in DNA: TGTGCCAGCAGCCGGGGGACATTCTCCTACGAGCAGTACTTC.

This chain links TRBV24-1 with TRBJ1-3; no reliable D call. From germline, CDR1 is KGHDR and CDR2 SFDVKD. The CDR3 is made up of 13 amino acids. V was cut by 1 base and J by 2 bases, with 2 bases left in between. CDR3 sequence reads: CATSDFAGNTIYF. The CDR3, as DNA: TGTGCCACCAGTGATTTCGCTGGAAACACCATATATTTT.

This clone was found once. This CDR3 is CATLGQGVVFF. In DNA, the CDR3 is TGTGCCACCCTGGGTCAGGGGGTAGTGTTCTTC. The chain has TRBV10-3 and TRBJ2-1; 7 nucleotides line up with TRBD1. This CDR3 has 11 amino acids. The V and J ends lost 10 bases and 15 bases, in that order; junction bases with no gene match: 12. Per germline, CDR1 ENHRY and CDR2 SYGVKD.

The chain recombines TRBV2 with TRBJ1-1; no firm D call. The CDR3 runs to 10 residues. Trimming shortened V by 7 bases and J by 6 bases, and 6 bases separated the two germline ends. CDR1 and CDR2 from the germline V gene are SNHLY and FYNNEI. The DNA for the CDR3 is TGTGCCAGCATTGACCCTGAAGCTTTCTTT. Its translation: CASIDPEAFF.

CDR3 nucleotides: TGTGCCAGCAGCGACGGCATGACAAACACCATATATTTT. Translation: CASSDGMTNTIYF. The chain uses TRBV9 and TRBJ1-3; D is ambiguous. V was cut by 3 bases and J by 6 bases, with 10 bases left in between. The CDR3 contains 13 residues. The germline CDR1 and CDR2 sequences are SGDLS and YYNGEE.

The V call is TRBV2, the J call TRBJ1-5; 10 nucleotides align to TRBD1. The germline V gene has CDR1 SNHLY and CDR2 FYNNEI. CDR3 size: 15 residues. The J segment lost 7 bases and the V segment lost 6 bases, leaving 9 bases of the junction unmatched. This chain's CDR3 is CASSQRQGAGQPQHF. The DNA of the CDR3 is TGTGCCAGCAGCCAGAGACAGGGGGCTGGCCAGCCCCAGCATTTT. The whole variable domain, filled in from reference TRBV2 and TRBJ1-5, reads EPEVTQTPSHQVTQMGQEVILRCVPISNHLYFYWYRQILGQKVEFLVSFYNNEISEKSEIFDDQFSVERPDGSNFTLKIRSTKLEDSAMYFCASSQRQGAGQPQHFGDGTRLSIL.

The chain links TRBV7-9 to TRBJ1-2, with D possibly being TRBD1 (5 bases). Between the trimmed V and J ends, which lost 6 bases and 4 bases, there was a span of 15 bases. The CDR3 has 14 amino acids. CDR1 and CDR2 (germline): SEHNR, FQNEAQ (reference sequence). Here the CDR3 DNA reads TGTGCCAGCAGTCCCTTTGACAGATCCTATGGCTACACCTTC. It encodes CASSPFDRSYGYTF.

The chain uses TRBV3-1 (or the pseudogene TRBV3-2) and TRBJ2-3; TRBD2 aligns across 8 bases. The CDR3 length is 16 residues. In germline, CDR1 is LGHDT, CDR2 YNNKEL (reference sequence). The junction had 8 bases not matched to a gene; V was cut back by 3 bases and J by 3 bases. The CDR3 nucleotides read TGTGCCAGCAGCCAGATGGTAGCGGGACGAACAGATACGCAGTATTTT. Translation: CASSQMVAGRTDTQYF.

The V call is TRBV5-4, the J call TRBJ1-2, with D uncertain. V lost 0 bases and J lost 0, with 6 bases in between. The CDR3 has 14 residues. The germline gives CDR1 SGHNT, CDR2 YYREEE (reference sequence). Here the CDR3 reads CASSLGPSNYGYTF. DNA of the CDR3: TGTGCCAGCAGCTTGGGCCCTTCTAACTATGGCTACACCTTC.

The chain combines TRBV7-2 with TRBJ1-3; D possibly corresponds to TRBD1 (5 bases). This CDR3 contains 16 residues. The germline V and J ends were trimmed by 2 bases and 0 bases, with 11 bases remaining between them. Germline values: CDR1 SGHTA, CDR2 FQGNSA. CDR3 nucleotides: TGTGCCAGCAGCTTATCAAGACAGATCTCTGGAAACACCATATATTTT. Protein product: CASSLSRQISGNTIYF.

The chain links TRBV6-5 to TRBJ2-1; 7 nucleotides align to TRBD1. CDR3 length: 15 amino acids. CDR1 MNHEY and CDR2 SVGAGI come from the germline V gene. Trimming cost V 5 bases and J 5 bases; bases outside gene matches: 9. DNA for the CDR3: TGTGCCAGCAGTAAACCATGGGACAGTAACAATGAGCAGTTCTTC. Its protein is CASSKPWDSNNEQFF.

The V call is TRBV5-6, the J call TRBJ1-2; unclear D gene. Germline values: CDR1 SGHDT, CDR2 YYEEEE. The V gene lost 0 bases and the J gene lost 4 bases, with 10 bases spanning the gap. The CDR3 runs 14 residues. The CDR3 bases are TGTGCCAGCAGCTTGGCCGGCAGAATCTATGGCTACACCTTC. It specifies CASSLAGRIYGYTF.

The chain joins TRBV18 to TRBJ1-3; D perhaps matches TRBD1 (5 bases). Between the trimmed V and J ends, which lost 3 bases and 0 bases, there was a span of 24 bases. The CDR3 has 20 amino acids. Looked up from germline, CDR1 is KGHSH and CDR2 is LQKENI. The CDR3 protein is CASSPPLLNHGDDSGNTIYF. The CDR3, as DNA: TGTGCCAGCTCACCGCCTCTCCTCAATCATGGGGACGACTCTGGAAACACCATATATTTT.

This clone occurred many times. The genes are TRBV7-9 and TRBJ2-7; D is perhaps TRBD1 (6 bases). CDR3 length equals 14 residues. V lost 0 bases to trimming and J lost 5 bases, with 11 bases between them. CDR1 SEHNR and CDR2 FQNEAQ come from the germline V gene (reference sequence). CDR3 region: CASSLAQGTHEQYF. CDR3 coding DNA: TGTGCCAGCAGCTTAGCACAGGGAACCCACGAGCAGTACTTC. The full variable domain, rest sourced from reference TRBV7-9 and TRBJ2-7, is DTGVSQNPRHKITKRGQNVTFRCDPISEHNRLYWYRQTLGQGPEFLTYFQNEAQLEKSRLLSDRFSAERPKGSFSTLEIQRTEQGDSAMYLCASSLAQGTHEQYFGPGTRLTVT.

DNA of the CDR3: TGTGCCATCAGTGAGCGAGCTAGAGGAAACACCATATATTTT. It is translated as CAISERARGNTIYF. The V and J genes are TRBV10-3 and TRBJ1-3; D is undetermined. CDR1 ENHRY and CDR2 SYGVKD come from the germline V gene. The CDR3 spans 14 residues. The germline V and J ends were trimmed by 2 bases and 4 bases, with 9 bases remaining between them.

The chain has TRBV5-1 and TRBJ2-3; D ambiguous. Deletions cut 0 bases from V and 8 bases from J, with 13 bases between. This CDR3 contains 14 residues. In germline, CDR1 is SGHRS, CDR2 YFSETQ. CDR3 sequence reads: CASSLGLFGPTQYF. The CDR3 DNA follows: TGCGCCAGCAGCTTGGGACTTTTCGGGCCTACGCAGTATTTT.

The rearrangement uses TRBV9 and TRBJ2-7; no clear D. The CDR3 runs 15 residues. V was pared by 0 bases and J by 2 bases, with 12 bases between. Per the germline V gene, CDR1 is SGDLS and CDR2 is YYNGEE. This chain's CDR3 is CASSVEGVRTYEQYF. CDR3 DNA: TGTGCCAGCAGCGTAGAAGGAGTCAGAACCTACGAGCAGTACTTC.

The chain combines TRBV21-1 with TRBJ2-1; TRBD2, as called in the table, went unchecked against the DNA. TRBV21-1 is annotated as a pseudogene. The CDR3 has 15 amino acids. The CDR3, as DNA: TGTGCCAGTACTATAGCGGGGACCTCCTACAATGAGCAGTTCTTC. Its protein product is CASTIAGTSYNEQFF.

The V and J genes are TRBV2 and TRBJ2-5, with D perhaps TRBD1 or TRBD2 (6 bases each). Germline V gene lookup returns CDR1 SNHLY and CDR2 FYNNEI. Trimming shortened V by 5 bases and J by 2 bases, and 18 bases separated the two germline ends. The length of the CDR3 is 16 residues. The DNA of the CDR3 is TGTGCCAGCAGTAGTCGGGGGCTCACCTTTCAAGAGACCCAGTACTTC. Encoded protein: CASSSRGLTFQETQYF.

The chain couples TRBV5-1 to TRBJ1-5; D remains ambiguous. The CDR3 has 14 residues. The germline V gene has CDR1 SGHRS and CDR2 YFSETQ. The V and J ends lost 0 bases and 0 bases respectively, with 4 bases between them. The DNA of the CDR3 is TGCGCCAGCAGCTTGGACGGTAGCAATCAGCCCCAGCATTTT. Translating gives CASSLDGSNQPQHF.

The chain links TRBV27 to TRBJ2-3; 9 nucleotides match TRBD1. This CDR3 is built from 16 residues. Germline values: CDR1 MNHEY, CDR2 SMNVEV (reference sequence). Losses at the gene ends were 6 bases for V and 9 bases for J; bases not matched to a gene: 16. The CDR3 loop reads CASSRTRDRARGTQYF. The CDR3, as DNA: TGTGCCAGCAGCCGAACCCGGGACAGGGCCCGTGGGACGCAGTATTTT.

This chain joins TRBV5-1 and TRBJ2-2; 8 nucleotides match TRBD2. Per the germline V gene, CDR1 is SGHRS and CDR2 is YFSETQ. There are 14 residues in the CDR3. V shed 7 bases and J 7 bases; nucleotides not matched to a gene: 9. CDR3 coding DNA: TGCGCCAGCGCCCCCGGGACTAGTAGCGGGGAGCTGTTTTTT. Protein sequence: CASAPGTSSGELFF.

This chain links TRBV5-6 with TRBJ1-5; D might be TRBD1 (5 bases). V gave up 4 bases and J gave up 5 bases, with 13 bases separating them. There are 14 residues in the CDR3. Germline V lookup: CDR1 SGHDT, CDR2 YYEEEE. The CDR3 sequence: CASSPGAKDQPQHF. As DNA, the CDR3 is TGTGCCAGCAGCCCCGGGGCGAAGGATCAGCCCCAGCATTTT.

The CDR3 loop is CASSLEDTQYF. The CDR3 DNA is TGTGCCAGCAGCTTGGAAGATACGCAGTATTTT. The chain couples TRBV5-4 to TRBJ2-3; D is unclear. The CDR3 has 11 residues. Trimming took off 0 bases at V and 5 bases at J, with 1 base between the two ends. CDR1 and CDR2 from the germline V gene are SGHNT and YYREEE (reference sequence).

The rearrangement joins TRBV2 to TRBJ1-3, with 8 positions matching TRBD1. The trim removed 5 bases at V and 2 bases at J, leaving 5 bases unmatched. This CDR3 contains 15 residues. Germline values: CDR1 SNHLY, CDR2 FYNNEI. CDR3 DNA sequence: TGTGCCAGCAGTACGGACAGGGTAGCTGGAAACACCATATATTTT. This sequence encodes CASSTDRVAGNTIYF.

The chain carries TRBV5-1 and TRBJ2-5; possibly TRBD1 for D (5 bases). This CDR3 contains 14 residues. CDR1 is SGHRS, CDR2 YFSETQ, per germline. The germline V and J ends were trimmed by 4 bases and 5 bases, with 15 bases remaining between them. The chain's CDR3 is CASSPQGLRETQYF. The CDR3 nucleotides are TGCGCCAGCAGCCCCCAGGGTCTGAGGGAGACCCAGTACTTC.